These 19 T cell receptor beta chains originate from one sample sequenced in a study of early T cells in non-severe SARS-CoV-2 infection. MiXCR, run by TCRdb on the 5' RACE reads, gives a single entry per CDR3 protein. The sample lists tens of thousands of distinct CDR3 sequences; 5.5% to 7% were seen once. The sample consisted of whole blood. These receptors all stem from an adult who was a healthcare worker with PCR-confirmed SARS-CoV-2 infection or an uninfected control (not recorded which).

This clonotype was detected many times. The chain has TRBV5-6 and TRBJ2-7, with 10 bases fitting TRBD2. The junction had 9 bases not matched to a gene; V was cut back by 3 bases and J by 6 bases. This CDR3 has 15 amino acids. Germline V CDR1 and CDR2: SGHDT, YYEEEE. CDR3 nucleotides: TGTGCCAGCAGCTCGGTGATGGGACTAGCGTTCGAGCAGTACTTC. Protein product: CASSSVMGLAFEQYF.

In this sample, this clonotype turned up a few times. The J gene is TRBJ2-3, the V gene TRBV7-6; 7 nucleotides line up with TRBD1. The V and J ends lost 3 bases and 2 bases, in that order; junction bases with no gene match: 2. CDR1 is SGHVS, CDR2 FNYEAQ, per germline. This CDR3 is 14 amino acids long. This chain's CDR3 is CASSFDRDTDTQYF. CDR3 nucleotides: TGTGCCAGCAGCTTCGACAGGGACACAGATACGCAGTATTTT.

In this sample, this clonotype turned up a few times. The genes are TRBV4-1 and TRBJ1-4; no clear D. The CDR3 has 15 amino acids. Germline CDR1 MGHRA, CDR2 YSYEKL. The ends were cut back, 1 base at V and 2 bases at J, with 8 bases in the middle. The CDR3 loop reads CASSQVLQTNEKLFF. CDR3 nucleotides: TGCGCCAGCAGCCAAGTACTACAGACTAATGAAAAACTGTTTTTT.

This clonotype was counted ten times or more. The chain combines TRBV6-5 with TRBJ2-1, with TRBD2 identical over 10 bases. The CDR3 loop spans 15 amino acids. Trimming took 7 bases from V and 8 from J; bases not matched to a gene: 11. Germline assignment: CDR1 MNHEY and CDR2 SVGAGI. Here the CDR3 reads CASKEKREGRYEQFF. In nucleotides, the CDR3 is TGTGCCAGCAAGGAAAAGCGGGAGGGCCGCTATGAGCAGTTCTTC.

The chain carries TRBV6-1 and TRBJ1-1; D perhaps matches TRBD1 (6 bases). Germline CDR1 MNHNS, CDR2 SASEGT. V lost 6 bases to trimming and J lost 6 bases, with 17 bases between them. The CDR3 is 14 amino acids. The CDR3 nucleotides are TGTGCCAGCAGCCTGACATTCTGGACAGCTGAAGCTTTCTTT. Its translation is CASSLTFWTAEAFF.

This clonotype was counted only a few times. This rearrangement joins TRBV20-1 to TRBJ2-7, with D perhaps TRBD1 or TRBD2 (6 bases each). V was cut by 5 bases and J by 4 bases, with 24 bases left in between. The CDR3 covers 16 residues. CDR1 is DFQATT and CDR2 is SNEGSKA in the germline V gene (reference sequence). The CDR3 DNA reads as TGCAGTGCTCGGGGGACATATGCCACTAAGACTTACGAGCAGTACTTC. Its translation is CSARGTYATKTYEQYF.

This clonotype was found many times. The chain combines TRBV6-4 with TRBJ2-3, with 8 positions matching TRBD1. CDR3 length equals 14 residues. Germline assignment: CDR1 MRHNA and CDR2 SNTAGT. The trim removed 3 bases at V and 1 base at J, leaving 0 bases unmatched. CDR3 bases: TGTGCCAGCAGTGAGGGACAGGGCACAGATACGCAGTATTTT. Translation: CASSEGQGTDTQYF.

This chain connects TRBV20-1 to TRBJ2-3; a possible D gene is TRBD2 (6 bases). CDR3 length equals 13 residues. Trimming took 1 base from V and 8 from J, leaving 13 bases between them. Germline CDR1 is DFQATT and CDR2 is SNEGSKA (reference sequence). CDR3 sequence (DNA): TGCAGTGCTAGAGTAGCGGCAAGGAGTACGCAGTATTTT. This codes for CSARVAARSTQYF.

This clonotype showed up many times. The J gene is TRBJ2-7, the V gene TRBV25-1, with D maybe TRBD1 (6 bases). Deletions cut 5 bases from V and 2 bases from J, with 10 bases between. Germline V CDR1 and CDR2: MGHDK, SYGVNS. The CDR3 length is 13 residues. The CDR3 DNA follows: TGTGCCAGCAGTCCTACAGGGACCTACGAGCAGTACTTC. Protein product: CASSPTGTYEQYF.

This clonotype occurred many times. The rearrangement links TRBV30 to TRBJ2-1; D call uncertain. CDR3 length: 13 amino acids. Germline-derived CDR1 and CDR2 are GTSNPN and SVGIG (reference sequence). Trimming pared 6 bases from V and 1 base from J, leaving 10 bases between. CDR3 sequence (DNA): TGTGCCTGTCGAGATTCTTCCTACAATGAGCAGTTCTTC. This codes for CACRDSSYNEQFF. Full variable domain (rest looked up from reference TRBV30 and TRBJ2-1): SQTIHQWPATLVQPVGSPLSLECTVEGTSNPNLYWYRQAAGRGLQLLFYSVGIGQISSEVPQNLSASRPQDRQFILSSKKLLLSDSGFYLCACRDSSYNEQFFGPGTRLTVL.

This clonotype was counted many times. The V call is TRBV18, the J call TRBJ2-2, with 10 bases aligning to TRBD2. The CDR3 is 16 residues long. The V and J ends lost 3 bases and 2 bases, in that order; junction bases with no gene match: 3. Germline V gives CDR1 KGHSH, CDR2 LQKENI. The CDR3: CASSPIAGGNTGELFF. The DNA for the CDR3 is TGTGCCAGCTCACCCATAGCGGGAGGCAACACCGGGGAGCTGTTTTTT.

This clonotype was observed many times. This CDR3 is CASSPGELAGGRLETQYF. CDR3 DNA sequence: TGTGCCAGCAGCCCCGGGGAACTAGCGGGAGGGCGATTGGAGACCCAGTACTTC. The J gene is TRBJ2-5, the V gene TRBV11-2; TRBD2 agrees at 13 bases. The CDR3 has 18 residues. Germline loops: CDR1 SGHAT, CDR2 FQNNGV. The V segment lost 5 bases and the J segment 5 bases; nucleotides outside the gene matches: 14.

This clonotype appeared many times. The chain couples TRBV28 to TRBJ2-7; D gene unclear. Germline values: CDR1 MDHEN, CDR2 SYDVKM. Trimming removed 5 bases at V and 4 bases at J, with 9 bases between. The CDR3 covers 12 residues. The CDR3 loop reads CASSPPGYEQYF. DNA of the CDR3: TGTGCCAGCAGTCCCCCCGGGTACGAGCAGTACTTC.

This clonotype was seen many times. The chain couples TRBV29-1 to TRBJ2-1, with a possible D match to TRBD2 (5 bases). The V gene's germline CDR1 is SQVTM and CDR2 ANQGSEA. The CDR3 runs to 12 residues. Between the trimmed V and J ends, which lost 5 bases and 4 bases, there was a span of 9 bases. CDR3 DNA sequence: TGCAGCGTTTACGGACTTTACAATGAGCAGTTCTTC. It translates to CSVYGLYNEQFF.

This chain connects TRBV29-1 to TRBJ2-5; no firm D call. CDR3 length equals 12 residues. The germline CDR1 and CDR2 sequences are SQVTM and ANQGSEA. V was clipped by 5 bases and J by 5 bases, with 12 bases between them. Here the CDR3 reads CSVPTLAETQYF. In nucleotides, the CDR3 is TGCAGCGTTCCGACTCTTGCCGAGACCCAGTACTTC.

This clonotype showed up many times. This chain uses TRBV11-2 with TRBJ2-1; D gene ambiguous. The CDR3 runs to 14 residues. V was shortened by 0 bases and J by 3 bases, with 6 bases between the two germline ends. Germline lookup yields CDR1 SGHAT and CDR2 FQNNGV. The CDR3 sequence is CASSLDPDYNEQFF. The DNA of the CDR3 is TGTGCCAGCAGCTTAGACCCGGACTACAATGAGCAGTTCTTC.

This clonotype was observed many times. The rearrangement uses TRBV7-3 and TRBJ2-3; TRBD2 matches 7 bases. J lost 6 bases, V lost 1 base, and 7 bases had no gene match. Germline loops: CDR1 SGHTA, CDR2 FQGTGA. The CDR3 is made up of 15 amino acids. DNA for the CDR3: TGTGCCAGCAGCTTAATGGTCGGGGGGACGGATACGCAGTATTTT. It translates to CASSLMVGGTDTQYF.

This clonotype was seen ten or more times. The chain employs TRBV11-3 and TRBJ2-3; tentatively, D is TRBD2 (5 bases). Per germline, CDR1 SGHNT and CDR2 YENEEA. V shed 2 bases and J shed 3 bases, with 12 bases lying between them. The CDR3 loop spans 15 amino acids. The CDR3 DNA is TGTGCCAGCAGCTTATTGTCGGGAAGGACAGATACGCAGTATTTT. It translates to CASSLLSGRTDTQYF.

This clonotype appeared many times. The rearrangement links TRBV7-9 to TRBJ2-1; no reliable D call. Germline CDR1 is SEHNR and CDR2 is FQNEAQ (reference sequence). V was cut by 2 bases and J by 10 bases, with 3 bases left in between. The CDR3 runs to 10 residues. In DNA form, the CDR3 reads TGTGCCAGCAGCTTACTGGAGCAGTTCTTC. It yields the protein CASSLLEQFF.